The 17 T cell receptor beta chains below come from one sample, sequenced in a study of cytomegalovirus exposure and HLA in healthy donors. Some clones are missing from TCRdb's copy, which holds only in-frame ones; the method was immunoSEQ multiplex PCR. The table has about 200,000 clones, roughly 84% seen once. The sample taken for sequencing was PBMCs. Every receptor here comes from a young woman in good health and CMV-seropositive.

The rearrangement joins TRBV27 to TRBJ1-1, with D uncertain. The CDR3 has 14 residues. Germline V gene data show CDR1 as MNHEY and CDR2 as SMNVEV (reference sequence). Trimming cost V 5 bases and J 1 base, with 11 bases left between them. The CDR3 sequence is CASSPDLSNTEAFF. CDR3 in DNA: TGTGCCAGCAGTCCTGACTTATCGAACACTGAAGCTTTCTTT.

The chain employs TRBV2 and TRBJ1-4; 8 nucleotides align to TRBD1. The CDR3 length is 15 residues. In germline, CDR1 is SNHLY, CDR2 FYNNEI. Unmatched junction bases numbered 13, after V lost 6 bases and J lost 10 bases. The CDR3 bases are TGTGCCAGCAGCGTGAGACAGGGGCCCGCGGTAAAACTGTTTTTT. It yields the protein CASSVRQGPAVKLFF.

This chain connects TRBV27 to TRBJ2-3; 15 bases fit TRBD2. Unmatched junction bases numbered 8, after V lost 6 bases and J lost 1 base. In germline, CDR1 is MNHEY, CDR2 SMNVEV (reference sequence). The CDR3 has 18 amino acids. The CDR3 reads CASSLRTSGRDRTDTQYF. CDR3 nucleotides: TGTGCCAGCAGCCTGAGGACTAGCGGGAGGGATCGCACAGATACGCAGTATTTT.

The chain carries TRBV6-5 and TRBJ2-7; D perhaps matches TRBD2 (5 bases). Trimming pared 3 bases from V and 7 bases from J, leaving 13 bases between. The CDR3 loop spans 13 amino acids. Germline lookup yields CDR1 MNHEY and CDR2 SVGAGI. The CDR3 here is CASSYGGPGEQYF. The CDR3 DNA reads TGTGCCAGCAGTTATGGTGGGCCGGGAGAGCAGTACTTC.

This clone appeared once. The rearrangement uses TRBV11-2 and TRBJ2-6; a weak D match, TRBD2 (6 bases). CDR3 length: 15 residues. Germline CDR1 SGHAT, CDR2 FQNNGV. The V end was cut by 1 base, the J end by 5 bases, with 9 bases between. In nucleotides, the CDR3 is TGTGCCAGCAGCTTAGTGGGGGGATGGGCCAACGTCCTGACTTTC. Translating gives CASSLVGGWANVLTF.

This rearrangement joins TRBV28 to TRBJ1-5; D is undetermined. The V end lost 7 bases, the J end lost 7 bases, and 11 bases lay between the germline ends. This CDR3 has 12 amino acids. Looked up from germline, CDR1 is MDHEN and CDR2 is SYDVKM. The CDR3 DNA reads TGTGCCAGCACTACCGCGGGACAGCCCCAGCATTTT. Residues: CASTTAGQPQHF.

The CDR3, as DNA: TGTGCCAGCAGTTTTAATCAGATGGATCAGCCCCAGCATTTT. It yields the protein CASSFNQMDQPQHF. V and J are TRBV28 and TRBJ1-5; D is unresolved. The CDR3 runs to 14 residues. Germline assignment: CDR1 MDHEN and CDR2 SYDVKM. Trimming pared 3 bases from V and 5 bases from J, leaving 11 bases between.

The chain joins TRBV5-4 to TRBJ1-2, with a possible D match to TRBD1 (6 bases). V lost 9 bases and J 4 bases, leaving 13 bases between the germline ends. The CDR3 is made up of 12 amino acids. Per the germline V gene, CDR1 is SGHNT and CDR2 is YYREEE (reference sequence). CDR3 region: CATDRLGYGYTF. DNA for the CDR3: TGTGCCACCGACAGGTTGGGCTATGGCTACACCTTC.

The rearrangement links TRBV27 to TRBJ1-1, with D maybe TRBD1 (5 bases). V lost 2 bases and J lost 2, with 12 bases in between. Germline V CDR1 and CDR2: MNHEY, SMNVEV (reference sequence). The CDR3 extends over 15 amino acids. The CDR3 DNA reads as TGTGCCAGCAGTTTAGATACAGGTTTTAACACTGAAGCTTTCTTT. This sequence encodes CASSLDTGFNTEAFF.

This CDR3 reads CASSLPGARPYEQYF. The CDR3 DNA reads as TGTGCCAGCAGCTTACCGGGAGCCCGACCCTACGAGCAGTACTTC. The rearrangement uses TRBV11-1 and TRBJ2-7; tentatively, D is TRBD2 (6 bases). The CDR3 loop spans 15 amino acids. Trimming stripped 2 bases from V and 2 bases from J, with 13 bases between. Germline V gives CDR1 SGHAT, CDR2 FQDESV (reference sequence).

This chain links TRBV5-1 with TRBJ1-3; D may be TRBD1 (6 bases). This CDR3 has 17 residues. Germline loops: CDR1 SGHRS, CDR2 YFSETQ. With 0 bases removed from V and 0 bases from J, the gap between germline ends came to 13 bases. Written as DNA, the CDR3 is TGCGCCAGCAGCTTGGCAAGAAGAGGGGGCTCTGGAAACACCATATATTTT. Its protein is CASSLARRGGSGNTIYF.

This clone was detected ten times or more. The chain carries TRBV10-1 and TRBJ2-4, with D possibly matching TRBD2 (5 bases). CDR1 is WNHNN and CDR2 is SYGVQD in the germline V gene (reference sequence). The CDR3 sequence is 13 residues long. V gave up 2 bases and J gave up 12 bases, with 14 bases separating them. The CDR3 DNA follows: TGCGCCAGCAGTGAGGGGTCCGGGAAGAATCAGTACTTC. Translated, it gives CASSEGSGKNQYF.

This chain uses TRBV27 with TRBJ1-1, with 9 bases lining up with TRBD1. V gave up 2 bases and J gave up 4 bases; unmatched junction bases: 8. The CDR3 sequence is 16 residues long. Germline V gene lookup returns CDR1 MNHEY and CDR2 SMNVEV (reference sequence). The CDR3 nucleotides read TGTGCCAGCAGTTTAGAAGGGACAGGGTCAGGCACTGAAGCTTTCTTT. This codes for CASSLEGTGSGTEAFF.

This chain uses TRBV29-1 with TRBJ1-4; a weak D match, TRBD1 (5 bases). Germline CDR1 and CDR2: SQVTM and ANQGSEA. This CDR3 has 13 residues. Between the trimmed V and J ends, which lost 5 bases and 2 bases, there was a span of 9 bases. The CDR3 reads CSVKKGTNEKLFF. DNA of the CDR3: TGCAGCGTTAAAAAGGGGACTAATGAAAAACTGTTTTTT.

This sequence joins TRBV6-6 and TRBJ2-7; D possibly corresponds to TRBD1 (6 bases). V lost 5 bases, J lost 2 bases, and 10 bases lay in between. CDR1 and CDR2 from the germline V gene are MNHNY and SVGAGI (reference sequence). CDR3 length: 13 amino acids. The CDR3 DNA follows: TGTGCCAGCAGTCTGGACAGAACCTACGAGCAGTACTTC. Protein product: CASSLDRTYEQYF.

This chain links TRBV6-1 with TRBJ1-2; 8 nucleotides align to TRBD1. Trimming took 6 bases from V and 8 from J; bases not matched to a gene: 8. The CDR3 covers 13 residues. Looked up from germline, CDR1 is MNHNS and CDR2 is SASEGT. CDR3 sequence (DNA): TGTGCCAGCAGGGACAGGGACCAGATGGGCTACACCTTC. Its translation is CASRDRDQMGYTF.

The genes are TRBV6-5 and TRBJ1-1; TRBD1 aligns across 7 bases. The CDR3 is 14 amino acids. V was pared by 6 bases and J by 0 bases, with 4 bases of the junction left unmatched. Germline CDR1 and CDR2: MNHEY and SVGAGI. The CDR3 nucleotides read TGTGCCAGCAGCCGGGACAGCTTGAACACTGAAGCTTTCTTT. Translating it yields CASSRDSLNTEAFF.